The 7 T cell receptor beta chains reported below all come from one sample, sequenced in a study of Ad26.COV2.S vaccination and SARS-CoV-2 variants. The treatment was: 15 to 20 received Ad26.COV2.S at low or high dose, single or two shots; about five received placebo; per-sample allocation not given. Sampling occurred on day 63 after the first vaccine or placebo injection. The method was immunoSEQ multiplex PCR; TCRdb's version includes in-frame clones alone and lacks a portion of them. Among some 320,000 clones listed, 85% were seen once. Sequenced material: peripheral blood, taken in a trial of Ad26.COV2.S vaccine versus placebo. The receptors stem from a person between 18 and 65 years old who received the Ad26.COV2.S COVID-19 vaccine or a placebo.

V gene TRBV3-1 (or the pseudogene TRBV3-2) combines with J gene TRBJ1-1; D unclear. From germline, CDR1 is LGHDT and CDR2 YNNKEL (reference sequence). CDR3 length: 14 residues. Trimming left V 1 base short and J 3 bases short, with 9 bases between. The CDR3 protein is CASSQGSGYTEAFF. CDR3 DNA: TGTGCCAGCAGCCAAGGGTCCGGGTACACTGAAGCTTTCTTT.

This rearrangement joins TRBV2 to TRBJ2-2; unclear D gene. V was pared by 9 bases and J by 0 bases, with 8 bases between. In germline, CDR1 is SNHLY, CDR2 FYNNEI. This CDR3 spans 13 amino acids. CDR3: CARLGPNTGELFF. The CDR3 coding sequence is TGTGCCAGGCTAGGACCGAACACCGGGGAGCTGTTTTTT.

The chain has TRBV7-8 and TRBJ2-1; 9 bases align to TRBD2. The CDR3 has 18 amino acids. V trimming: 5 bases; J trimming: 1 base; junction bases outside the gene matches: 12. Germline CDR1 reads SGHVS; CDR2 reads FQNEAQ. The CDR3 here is CASSISGGGAGSYNEQFF. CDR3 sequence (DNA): TGTGCCAGCAGCATATCGGGCGGGGGGGCCGGATCCTACAATGAGCAGTTCTTC.

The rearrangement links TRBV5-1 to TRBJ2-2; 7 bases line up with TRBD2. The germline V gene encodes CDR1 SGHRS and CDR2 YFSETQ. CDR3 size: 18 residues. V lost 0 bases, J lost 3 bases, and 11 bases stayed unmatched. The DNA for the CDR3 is TGCGCCAGCAGCTTGGGGCTCCGCAGGGCGGGGGACACCGGGGAGCTGTTTTTT. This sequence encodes CASSLGLRRAGDTGELFF. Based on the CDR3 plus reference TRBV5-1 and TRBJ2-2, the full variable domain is KAGVTQTPRYLIKTRGQQVTLSCSPISGHRSVSWYQQTPGQGLQFLFEYFSETQRNKGNFPGRFSGRQFSNSRSEMNVSTLELGDSALYLCASSLGLRRAGDTGELFFGEGSRLTVL.

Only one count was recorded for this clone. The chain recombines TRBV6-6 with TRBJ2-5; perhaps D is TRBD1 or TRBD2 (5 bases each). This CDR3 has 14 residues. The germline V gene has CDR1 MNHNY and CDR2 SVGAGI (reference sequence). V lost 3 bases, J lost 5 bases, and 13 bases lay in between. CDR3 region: CASSYQGPTETQYF. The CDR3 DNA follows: TGTGCCAGCAGTTATCAGGGACCGACCGAGACCCAGTACTTC.

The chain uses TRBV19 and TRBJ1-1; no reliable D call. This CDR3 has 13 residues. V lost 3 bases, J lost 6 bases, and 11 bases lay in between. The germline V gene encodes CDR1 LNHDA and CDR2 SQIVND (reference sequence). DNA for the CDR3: TGTGCCAGTAGTATCTTGGGTACAGCTGAAGCTTTCTTT. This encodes CASSILGTAEAFF.

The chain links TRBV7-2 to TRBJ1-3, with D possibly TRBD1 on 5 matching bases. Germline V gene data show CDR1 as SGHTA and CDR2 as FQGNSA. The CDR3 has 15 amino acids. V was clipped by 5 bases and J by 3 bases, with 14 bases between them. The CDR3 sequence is CASSPNWGRGNTIYF. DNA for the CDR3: TGTGCCAGCAGCCCTAATTGGGGACGTGGAAACACCATATATTTT.